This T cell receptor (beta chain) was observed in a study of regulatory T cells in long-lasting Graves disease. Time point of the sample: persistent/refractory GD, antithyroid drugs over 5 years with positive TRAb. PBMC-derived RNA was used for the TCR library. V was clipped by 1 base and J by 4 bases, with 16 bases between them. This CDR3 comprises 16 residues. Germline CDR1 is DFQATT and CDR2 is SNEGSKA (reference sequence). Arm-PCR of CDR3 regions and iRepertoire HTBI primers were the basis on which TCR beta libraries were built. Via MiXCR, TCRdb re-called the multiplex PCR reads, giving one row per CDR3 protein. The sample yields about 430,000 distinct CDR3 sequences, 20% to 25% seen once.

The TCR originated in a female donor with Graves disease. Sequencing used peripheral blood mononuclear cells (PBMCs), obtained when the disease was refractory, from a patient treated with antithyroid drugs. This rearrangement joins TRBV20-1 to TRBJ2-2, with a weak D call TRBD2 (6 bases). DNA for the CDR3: TGCAGTGCTAGAGTAAGGCTAGCGAGTTTCACCGGGGAGCTGTTTTTT. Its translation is CSARVRLASFTGELFF.